Listed here are 16 T cell receptor beta chains from one sample, sequenced in a study of cytomegalovirus exposure and HLA in healthy donors. In the PCR, 60 Vbeta and 13 Jbeta primers were used. Clones were sequenced by immunoSEQ multiplex PCR, and TCRdb holds only the in-frame ones, with some missing. The sample has around 110,000 clones, 80% to 85% seen once. Material for sequencing was PBMCs. These receptors were taken from a woman aged 25 to 39 in good health and CMV-seronegative.

J is TRBJ2-3 and V is TRBV27; possible D gene TRBD1, 6 bases. The CDR3 covers 14 residues. V was clipped by 5 bases and J by 6 bases, with 15 bases between them. Germline values: CDR1 MNHEY, CDR2 SMNVEV (reference sequence). The CDR3 loop reads CASSKQGFLDTQYF. Here the CDR3 DNA reads TGTGCCAGCAGTAAACAGGGCTTCTTGGATACGCAGTATTTT.

V is TRBV28 and J is TRBJ2-7; 7 bases are shared with TRBD2. The length of the CDR3 is 17 residues. Germline CDR1 reads MDHEN; CDR2 reads SYDVKM. J gave up 2 bases and V 2 bases, and 12 bases lay outside the gene matches. CDR3 DNA sequence: TGTGCCAGCAGTTTAAGCACGGGCCTAGCGGCCACCTACGAGCAGTACTTC. Its protein product is CASSLSTGLAATYEQYF.

The chain uses TRBV27 and TRBJ2-1, with 8 bases aligning to TRBD1. Germline V CDR1 and CDR2: MNHEY, SMNVEV (reference sequence). There are 16 residues in the CDR3. The junction had 7 bases not matched to a gene; V was cut back by 4 bases and J by 2 bases. This CDR3 reads CASSSSTGVPYNEQFF. Here the CDR3 DNA reads TGTGCCAGCAGTTCCTCGACAGGGGTCCCCTACAATGAGCAGTTCTTC.

This chain uses TRBV19 with TRBJ2-3; 12 positions match TRBD2. With 3 bases clipped from V and 5 bases from J, the junction kept 3 bases outside the gene matches. Germline V gene data show CDR1 as LNHDA and CDR2 as SQIVND (reference sequence). The CDR3 has 15 residues. CDR3 bases: TGTGCCAGTAGTATGACTAGCGGGAGCTTAGATACGCAGTATTTT. Amino acid sequence: CASSMTSGSLDTQYF.

The chain recombines TRBV5-6 with TRBJ2-1; 10 bases are shared with TRBD1. The length of the CDR3 is 16 residues. V trimming: 4 bases; J trimming: 8 bases; junction bases outside the gene matches: 12. Germline V gives CDR1 SGHDT, CDR2 YYEEEE. CDR3 in DNA: TGTGCCAGCAGCCGTATAACCGGGACAGGGGTCGATGAGCAGTTCTTC. Protein product: CASSRITGTGVDEQFF.

This sequence joins TRBV14 and TRBJ1-4; the match to TRBD1 covers 8 bases. The V segment lost 5 bases and the J segment 10 bases; nucleotides outside the gene matches: 12. This CDR3 spans 15 amino acids. The germline gives CDR1 SGHDN, CDR2 FVKESK. In DNA form, the CDR3 reads TGTGCCAGCAGCGTCGGGACAGGCAGTTTGGGAAAACTGTTTTTT. Translated, it gives CASSVGTGSLGKLFF.

The table lists this clone with a few counts. This chain links TRBV29-1 with TRBJ2-1; 9 nucleotides line up with TRBD1. Looked up from germline, CDR1 is SQVTM and CDR2 is ANQGSEA. This CDR3 is 14 amino acids long. The trim removed 7 bases at V and 2 bases at J, leaving 6 bases unmatched. In DNA form, the CDR3 reads TGCAGCGGGCTGGGACAGGGCACCTACAATGAGCAGTTCTTC. Its translation: CSGLGQGTYNEQFF.

The chain recombines TRBV12-5 with TRBJ1-5; D not resolved. From germline, CDR1 is LGHNT and CDR2 FRNRAP. CDR3 length equals 15 residues. V lost 4 bases and J lost 4, with 14 bases in between. The CDR3 region has the DNA TGTGCTAGTGGTTCCGCCACTCGCGGGAATCAGCCCCAGCATTTT. Amino acids: CASGSATRGNQPQHF.

This chain joins TRBV19 and TRBJ2-2; 8 nucleotides align to TRBD2. Germline V gene lookup returns CDR1 LNHDA and CDR2 SQIVND (reference sequence). V shed 6 bases, J shed 0 bases, and the junction held 6 bases outside the gene matches. This CDR3 spans 16 amino acids. CDR3 region: CASRTGGGANTGELFF. CDR3 coding DNA: TGTGCCAGTAGAACCGGGGGGGGCGCGAACACCGGGGAGCTGTTTTTT.

This clone was found a few times. The CDR3 here is CACNQGNEEYGYTF. CDR3 bases: TGTGCCTGCAATCAGGGGAATGAGGAATATGGCTACACCTTC. The gene calls are TRBV30 and TRBJ1-2, with a tentative D call TRBD1 (6 bases). Trimming left V 6 bases short and J 5 bases short, with 19 bases between. This CDR3 spans 14 amino acids. Germline V gives CDR1 GTSNPN, CDR2 SVGIG (reference sequence). The variable domain in full, completed from reference TRBV30 and TRBJ1-2, reads SQTIHQWPATLVQPVGSPLSLECTVEGTSNPNLYWYRQAAGRGLQLLFYSVGIGQISSEVPQNLSASRPQDRQFILSSKKLLLSDSGFYLCACNQGNEEYGYTFGSGTRLTVV.

The J gene is TRBJ1-3, the V gene TRBV25-1; TRBD1 matches at 8 bases. CDR1 is MGHDK and CDR2 is SYGVNS in the germline V gene. The CDR3 runs to 17 residues. The J segment lost 4 bases and the V segment lost 3 bases, leaving 11 bases of the junction unmatched. The CDR3 sequence is CASSDSLTGAGGNTIYF. The CDR3 region has the DNA TGTGCCAGCAGTGATTCCTTGACAGGGGCAGGCGGAAACACCATATATTTT.

This clone appeared a few times. This chain connects TRBV6-5 to TRBJ1-2; perhaps TRBD1 as D (5 bases). Germline-derived CDR1 and CDR2 are MNHEY and SVGAGI. There are 12 residues in the CDR3. The V and J ends lost 5 bases and 3 bases respectively, with 7 bases between them. The CDR3 is CASSVTDYGYTF. The DNA of the CDR3 is TGTGCCAGCAGTGTGACAGACTATGGCTACACCTTC.

V is TRBV2 and J is TRBJ1-5, with D unresolved. Germline CDR1 SNHLY, CDR2 FYNNEI. Trimming took off 2 bases at V and 6 bases at J, with 5 bases between the two ends. CDR3 size: 12 residues. CDR3 protein: CASSESGQPQHF. Here the CDR3 DNA reads TGTGCCAGCAGTGAATCGGGTCAGCCCCAGCATTTT.

This clone was seen only once. This sequence joins TRBV10-1 and TRBJ2-2; 13 bases align to TRBD2. The CDR3 covers 14 residues. Germline-derived CDR1 and CDR2 are WNHNN and SYGVQD (reference sequence). With V trimmed by 7 bases and J by 8 bases, 4 bases remained unmatched. CDR3 in DNA: TGCGCCAGCACCGGACTAGCGGGAGTTGGGGAGCTGTTTTTT. Its protein product is CASTGLAGVGELFF.

This clone was recorded once. This chain connects TRBV6-1 to TRBJ2-7; no firm D call. Germline CDR1 reads MNHNS; CDR2 reads SASEGT. This CDR3 has 12 residues. Trimming stripped 5 bases from V and 7 bases from J, with 12 bases between. The CDR3 bases are TGTGCCAGCAGTTATGCCTTCGGGGAGCAGTACTTC. It codes for CASSYAFGEQYF.

J is TRBJ1-2 and V is TRBV7-9, with D unresolved. The length of the CDR3 is 13 residues. The V end lost 0 bases, the J end lost 4 bases, and 6 bases lay between the germline ends. The germline V gene encodes CDR1 SEHNR and CDR2 FQNEAQ (reference sequence). Here the CDR3 DNA reads TGTGCCAGCAGCTTAGCGCTCGGCTATGGCTACACCTTC. Protein sequence: CASSLALGYGYTF.